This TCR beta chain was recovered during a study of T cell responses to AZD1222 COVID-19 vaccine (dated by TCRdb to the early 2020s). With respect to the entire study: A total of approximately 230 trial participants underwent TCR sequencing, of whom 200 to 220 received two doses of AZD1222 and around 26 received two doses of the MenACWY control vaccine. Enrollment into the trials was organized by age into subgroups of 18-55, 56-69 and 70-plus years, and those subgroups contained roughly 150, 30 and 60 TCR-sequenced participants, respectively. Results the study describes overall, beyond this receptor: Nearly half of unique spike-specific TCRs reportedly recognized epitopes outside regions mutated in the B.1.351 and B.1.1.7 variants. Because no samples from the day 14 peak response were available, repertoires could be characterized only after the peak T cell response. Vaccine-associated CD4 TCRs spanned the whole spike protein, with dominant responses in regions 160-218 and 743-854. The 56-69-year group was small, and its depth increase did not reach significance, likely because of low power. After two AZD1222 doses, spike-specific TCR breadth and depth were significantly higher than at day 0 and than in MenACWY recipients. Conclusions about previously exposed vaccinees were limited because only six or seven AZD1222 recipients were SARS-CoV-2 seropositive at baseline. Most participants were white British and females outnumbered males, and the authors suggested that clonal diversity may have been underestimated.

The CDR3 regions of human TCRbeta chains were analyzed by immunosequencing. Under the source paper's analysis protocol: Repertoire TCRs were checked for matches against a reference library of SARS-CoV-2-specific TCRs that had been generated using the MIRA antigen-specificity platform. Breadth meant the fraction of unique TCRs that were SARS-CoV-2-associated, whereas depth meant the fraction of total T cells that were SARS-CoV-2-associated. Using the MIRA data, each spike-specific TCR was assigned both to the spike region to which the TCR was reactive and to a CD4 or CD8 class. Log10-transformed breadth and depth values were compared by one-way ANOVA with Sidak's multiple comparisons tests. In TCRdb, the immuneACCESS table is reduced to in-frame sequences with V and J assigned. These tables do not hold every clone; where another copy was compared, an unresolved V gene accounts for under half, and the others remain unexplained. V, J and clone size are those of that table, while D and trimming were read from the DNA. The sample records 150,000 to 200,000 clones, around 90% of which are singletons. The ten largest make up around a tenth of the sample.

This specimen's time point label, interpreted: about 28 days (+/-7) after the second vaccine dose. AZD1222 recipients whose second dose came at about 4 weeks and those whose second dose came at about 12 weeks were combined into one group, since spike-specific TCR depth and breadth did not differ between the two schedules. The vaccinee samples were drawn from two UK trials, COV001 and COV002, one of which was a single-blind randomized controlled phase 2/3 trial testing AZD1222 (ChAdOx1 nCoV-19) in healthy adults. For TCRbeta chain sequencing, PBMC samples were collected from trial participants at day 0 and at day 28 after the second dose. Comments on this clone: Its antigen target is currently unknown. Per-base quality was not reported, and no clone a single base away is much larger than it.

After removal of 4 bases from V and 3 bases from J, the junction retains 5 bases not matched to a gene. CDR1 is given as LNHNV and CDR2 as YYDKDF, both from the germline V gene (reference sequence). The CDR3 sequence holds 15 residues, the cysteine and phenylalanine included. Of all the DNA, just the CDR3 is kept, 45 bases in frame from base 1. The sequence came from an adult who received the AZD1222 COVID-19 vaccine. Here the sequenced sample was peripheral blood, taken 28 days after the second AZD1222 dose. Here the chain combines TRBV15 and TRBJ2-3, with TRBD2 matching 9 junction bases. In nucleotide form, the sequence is TGTGCCACCAGCACTTTAGCGGGGGCTACAGATACGCAGTATTTT. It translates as CATSTLAGATDTQYF.